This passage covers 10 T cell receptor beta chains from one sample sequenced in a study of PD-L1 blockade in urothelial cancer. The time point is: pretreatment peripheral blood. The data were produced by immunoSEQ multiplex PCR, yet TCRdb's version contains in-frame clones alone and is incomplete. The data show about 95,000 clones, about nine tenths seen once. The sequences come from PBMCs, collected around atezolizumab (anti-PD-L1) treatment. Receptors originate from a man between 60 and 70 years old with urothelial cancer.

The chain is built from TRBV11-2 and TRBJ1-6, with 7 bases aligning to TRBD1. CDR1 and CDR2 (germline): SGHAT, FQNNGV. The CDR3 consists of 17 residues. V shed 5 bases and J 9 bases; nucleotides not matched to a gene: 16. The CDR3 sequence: CASSPRTGGVQTSPLHF. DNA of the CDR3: TGTGCCAGCAGCCCTAGGACAGGAGGTGTTCAGACTTCACCCCTCCACTTT.

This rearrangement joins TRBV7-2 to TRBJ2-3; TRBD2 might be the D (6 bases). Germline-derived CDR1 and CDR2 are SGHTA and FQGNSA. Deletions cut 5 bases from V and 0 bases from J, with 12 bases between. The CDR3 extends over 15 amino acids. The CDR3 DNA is TGTGCCAGCAGCCGGGACTTTTCTAGCACAGATACGCAGTATTTT. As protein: CASSRDFSSTDTQYF.

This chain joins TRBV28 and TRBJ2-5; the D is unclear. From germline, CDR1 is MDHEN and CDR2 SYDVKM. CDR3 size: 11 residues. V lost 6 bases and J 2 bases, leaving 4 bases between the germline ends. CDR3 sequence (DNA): TGTGCCAGCAGCGTGCAAGAGACCCAGTACTTC. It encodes CASSVQETQYF.

The CDR3 DNA reads TGTGCCAGCAGCGGGGGCAAGAACTATGGCTACACCTTC. Its protein is CASSGGKNYGYTF. This chain links TRBV7-9 with TRBJ1-2; tentative D call: TRBD1 (6 bases). V gave up 5 bases and J gave up 2 bases, with 9 bases separating them. The germline CDR1 and CDR2 sequences are SEHNR and FQNEAQ (reference sequence). The CDR3 is 13 residues long.

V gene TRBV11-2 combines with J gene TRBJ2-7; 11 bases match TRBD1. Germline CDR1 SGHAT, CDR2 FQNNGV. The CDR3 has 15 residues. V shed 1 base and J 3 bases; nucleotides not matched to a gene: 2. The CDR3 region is CASSLGTGGFYEQYF. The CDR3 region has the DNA TGTGCCAGCAGCTTAGGGACAGGGGGCTTCTACGAGCAGTACTTC.

The CDR3 reads CAWSAPGQGISEAFF. The CDR3 bases are TGTGCCTGGAGTGCACCGGGACAGGGAATCAGTGAAGCTTTCTTT. The rearrangement joins TRBV30 to TRBJ1-1; TRBD1 matches 9 bases. Germline CDR1 reads GTSNPN; CDR2 reads SVGIG (reference sequence). With V trimmed by 1 base and J by 7 bases, 10 bases remained unmatched. The CDR3 contains 15 residues.

Here the CDR3 DNA reads TGTGCCAGCAGTGGGGTTCGGGGGACCTACGAGCAGTACTTC. The encoded protein is CASSGVRGTYEQYF. The V and J genes are TRBV6-1 and TRBJ2-7; perhaps TRBD2 as D (6 bases). Trimming removed 4 bases at V and 2 bases at J, with 12 bases between. Germline CDR1 is MNHNS and CDR2 is SASEGT. This CDR3 comprises 14 residues.

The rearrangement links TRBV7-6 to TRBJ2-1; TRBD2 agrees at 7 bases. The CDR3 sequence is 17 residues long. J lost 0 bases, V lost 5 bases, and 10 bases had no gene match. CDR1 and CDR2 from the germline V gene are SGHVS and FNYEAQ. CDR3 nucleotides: TGTGCCAGCAGCATAAACAAGCGGGGAAGCTCCTACAATGAGCAGTTCTTC. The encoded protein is CASSINKRGSSYNEQFF.

DNA of the CDR3: TGTGCCAGCAGCGTAGCTCCAGGGAAGGATTCACCCCTCCACTTT. Amino acid sequence: CASSVAPGKDSPLHF. The rearrangement uses TRBV9 and TRBJ1-6, with a weak D call TRBD1 (5 bases). CDR1 is SGDLS, CDR2 YYNGEE, per germline. This CDR3 has 15 residues. V lost 0 bases to trimming and J lost 8 bases, with 12 bases between them.

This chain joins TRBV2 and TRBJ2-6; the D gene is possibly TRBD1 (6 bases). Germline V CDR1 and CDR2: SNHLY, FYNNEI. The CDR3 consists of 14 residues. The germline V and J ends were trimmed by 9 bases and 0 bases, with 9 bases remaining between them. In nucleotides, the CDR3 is TGTGCCAGAACAGGGCGCTCTGGGGCCAACGTCCTGACTTTC. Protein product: CARTGRSGANVLTF.